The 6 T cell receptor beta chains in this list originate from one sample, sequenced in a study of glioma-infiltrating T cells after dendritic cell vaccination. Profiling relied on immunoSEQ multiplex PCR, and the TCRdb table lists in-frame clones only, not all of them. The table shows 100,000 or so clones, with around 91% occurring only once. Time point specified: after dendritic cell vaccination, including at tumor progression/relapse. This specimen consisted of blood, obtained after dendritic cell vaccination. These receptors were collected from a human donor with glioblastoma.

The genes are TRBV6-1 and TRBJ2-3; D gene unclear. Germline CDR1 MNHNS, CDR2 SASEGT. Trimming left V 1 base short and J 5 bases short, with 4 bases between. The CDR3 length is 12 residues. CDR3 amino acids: CASSEDLDTQYF. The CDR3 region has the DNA TGTGCCAGCAGTGAAGACTTAGATACGCAGTATTTT.

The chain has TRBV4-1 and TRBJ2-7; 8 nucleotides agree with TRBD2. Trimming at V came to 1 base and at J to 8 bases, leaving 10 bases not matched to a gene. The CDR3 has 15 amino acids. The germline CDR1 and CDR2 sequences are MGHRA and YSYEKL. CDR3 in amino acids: CASSQGNSGAFKQYF. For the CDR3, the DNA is TGCGCCAGCAGCCAAGGGAATAGCGGGGCTTTCAAGCAGTACTTC.

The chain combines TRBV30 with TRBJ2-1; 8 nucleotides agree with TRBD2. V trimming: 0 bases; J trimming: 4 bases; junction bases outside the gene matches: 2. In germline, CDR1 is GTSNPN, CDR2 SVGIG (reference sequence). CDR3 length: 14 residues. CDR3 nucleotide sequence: TGTGCCTGGAGTGTCGGACTAGCTTACAATGAGCAGTTCTTC. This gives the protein CAWSVGLAYNEQFF.

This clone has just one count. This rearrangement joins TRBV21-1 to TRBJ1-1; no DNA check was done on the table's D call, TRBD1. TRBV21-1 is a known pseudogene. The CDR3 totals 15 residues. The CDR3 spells CASSRPRTGLTEAFF. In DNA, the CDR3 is TGTGCCAGCAGCCGACCCCGGACAGGTCTTACTGAAGCTTTCTTT.

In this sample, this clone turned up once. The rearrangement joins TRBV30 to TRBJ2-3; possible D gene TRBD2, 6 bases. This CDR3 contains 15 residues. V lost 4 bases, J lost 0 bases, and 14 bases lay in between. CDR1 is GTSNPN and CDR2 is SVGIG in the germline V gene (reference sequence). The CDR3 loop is CAWNRAGPSTDTQYF. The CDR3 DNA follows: TGTGCCTGGAATAGGGCGGGACCCAGCACAGATACGCAGTATTTT.

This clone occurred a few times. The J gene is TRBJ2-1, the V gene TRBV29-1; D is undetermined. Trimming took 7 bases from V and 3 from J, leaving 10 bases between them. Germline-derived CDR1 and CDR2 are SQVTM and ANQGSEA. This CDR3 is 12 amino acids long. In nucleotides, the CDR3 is TGCAGCGGACGACACCTCTACAATGAGCAGTTCTTC. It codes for CSGRHLYNEQFF.